The 18 T cell receptor beta chains in this list originate from one sample, sequenced in a study of shared clonotypes between healthy human individuals. Profiling relied on immunoSEQ multiplex PCR, and the TCRdb table lists in-frame clones only, not all of them. The sample holds hundreds of thousands of clones; 73% are singletons and the top ten take roughly a tenth. Material for sequencing was memory CD4+ T cells sorted from blood. As to subset: CD45RA-negative fraction. These receptors all come from a man in his thirties or forties in good health.

The rearrangement links TRBV6-5 to TRBJ2-3; D unresolved. The CDR3 runs 14 residues. The germline gives CDR1 MNHEY, CDR2 SVGAGI. Deletions cut 3 bases from V and 6 bases from J, with 13 bases between. For the CDR3, the DNA is TGTGCCAGCAGTTATGATGTCCGGACGGATACGCAGTATTTT. It yields the protein CASSYDVRTDTQYF.

CDR3: CASSQRMGALGYGYTF. CDR3 in DNA: TGTGCCAGCAGCCAACGTATGGGGGCATTGGGCTATGGCTACACCTTC. This chain links TRBV7-9 with TRBJ1-2; D is possibly TRBD1 (6 bases). Germline loops: CDR1 SEHNR, CDR2 FQNEAQ (reference sequence). The length of the CDR3 is 16 residues. V lost 5 bases and J 4 bases, leaving 20 bases between the germline ends.

This rearrangement joins TRBV5-1 to TRBJ2-1, with D uncertain. CDR3 length: 14 residues. The germline V and J ends were trimmed by 1 base and 3 bases, with 8 bases remaining between them. Germline CDR1 is SGHRS and CDR2 is YFSETQ. The CDR3 reads CASSLTTSYNEQFF. The CDR3 nucleotides are TGCGCCAGCAGCTTGACCACGAGCTACAATGAGCAGTTCTTC.

This clone was picked up many times. V and J are TRBV7-2 and TRBJ2-3; TRBD1 is a possible D gene (6 bases). CDR3 length: 15 residues. Per germline, CDR1 SGHTA and CDR2 FQGNSA. Trimming took 5 bases from V and 1 from J, leaving 13 bases between them. In DNA, the CDR3 is TGTGCCAGCAGCCGAACTTGGGGGCGCACAGATACGCAGTATTTT. Translated, it gives CASSRTWGRTDTQYF.

The chain has TRBV11-2 and TRBJ1-1; no reliable D call. The CDR3 is 14 residues long. Germline V gene data show CDR1 as SGHAT and CDR2 as FQNNGV. Trimming took 1 base from V and 1 from J, leaving 7 bases between them. The CDR3 coding sequence is TGTGCCAGCAGCTTAGTTCCTCAGAACACTGAAGCTTTCTTT. Encoded protein: CASSLVPQNTEAFF.

V and J are TRBV5-1 and TRBJ1-1; D is undetermined. V dropped 0 bases and J dropped 4 bases, with 13 bases sitting between them. Germline values: CDR1 SGHRS, CDR2 YFSETQ. The CDR3 is 15 amino acids. CDR3 protein: CASSLGESVTTEAFF. The CDR3 DNA reads as TGCGCCAGCAGCTTGGGGGAGAGTGTGACCACTGAAGCTTTCTTT.

About this clone: Different DNA sequences within this sample yield the same CDR3. The CDR3 region is CASSLGLAGDTQYF. CDR3 DNA sequence: TGTGCCAGCAGCTTAGGACTAGCGGGCGATACGCAGTATTTT. This sequence joins TRBV7-3 and TRBJ2-3, with TRBD2 matching over 11 bases. V trimming: 2 bases; J trimming: 6 bases; junction bases outside the gene matches: 1. The CDR3 runs 14 residues. In germline, CDR1 is SGHTA, CDR2 FQGTGA.

For this clone: This CDR3 fails to terminate in the conserved phenylalanine or tryptophan, so it likely reflects a read error. The chain combines TRBV7-8 with TRBJ2-7, with TRBD1 matching over 10 bases. The length of the CDR3 is 15 residues. Germline V gene sequence: CDR1 SGHVS, CDR2 FQNEAQ. Trimming cost V 5 bases and J 2 bases; bases outside gene matches: 6. The CDR3 here is CASSRRGQGTYEQYL. In DNA, the CDR3 is TGTGCCAGCAGCCGCCGGGGACAGGGGACCTACGAGCAGTACCTC.

This clone has a single count. This chain links TRBV14 with TRBJ1-3; no clear D. This CDR3 contains 12 residues. With 0 bases removed from V and 6 bases from J, the gap between germline ends came to 3 bases. Germline V CDR1 and CDR2: SGHDN, FVKESK. In DNA, the CDR3 is TGTGCCAGCAGCCAAGACGCAAACACCATATATTTT. Translating it yields CASSQDANTIYF.

V usage is TRBV6-5 and J usage is TRBJ2-7, with D maybe TRBD1 (5 bases). The CDR3 runs 14 residues. The germline V gene encodes CDR1 MNHEY and CDR2 SVGAGI. Trimming removed 6 bases at V and 5 bases at J, with 17 bases between. The CDR3 region is CASRAPGRVDEQYF. CDR3 in DNA: TGTGCCAGCAGGGCCCCGGGCAGGGTCGACGAGCAGTACTTC.

The V and J genes are TRBV6-5 and TRBJ2-5, with 8 bases matching TRBD2. Trimming took 4 bases from V and 9 from J; bases not matched to a gene: 7. The CDR3 covers 13 residues. Germline V gives CDR1 MNHEY, CDR2 SVGAGI. The CDR3 here is CASSSGTGGAQYF. CDR3 DNA sequence: TGTGCCAGCAGTTCCGGGACGGGAGGGGCCCAGTACTTC.

The J gene is TRBJ1-1, the V gene TRBV19; no firm D call. In germline, CDR1 is LNHDA, CDR2 SQIVND (reference sequence). This CDR3 comprises 14 residues. Trimming removed 3 bases from V and 4 bases from J, with 12 bases in between. As DNA, the CDR3 is TGTGCCAGTAGTATGGCAGCATCGTTCACTGAAGCTTTCTTT. Translated: CASSMAASFTEAFF.

This rearrangement joins TRBV28 to TRBJ1-5, with D unresolved. CDR1 MDHEN and CDR2 SYDVKM come from the germline V gene. V was cut by 6 bases and J by 6 bases, with 12 bases left in between. This CDR3 is 13 amino acids long. The CDR3 loop reads CASSPVRVQPQHF. Written as DNA, the CDR3 is TGTGCCAGCAGCCCAGTGAGGGTTCAGCCCCAGCATTTT.

V usage is TRBV20-1 and J usage is TRBJ2-5; no firm D call. In germline, CDR1 is DFQATT, CDR2 SNEGSKA (reference sequence). Trimming pared 7 bases from V and 5 bases from J, leaving 11 bases between. The CDR3 is 11 amino acids. The CDR3 spells CSVVAGETQYF. For the CDR3, the DNA is TGCAGTGTTGTGGCCGGGGAGACCCAGTACTTC.

Points on this clone: In the same sample, other DNA sequences code for this CDR3. V is TRBV28 and J is TRBJ2-7; 10 bases are shared with TRBD1. Trimming cost V 8 bases and J 3 bases; bases outside gene matches: 4. The CDR3 extends over 13 amino acids. CDR1 is MDHEN, CDR2 SYDVKM, per germline. In DNA, the CDR3 is TGTGCCAGCTGGGGACAGGGGAGCTACGAGCAGTACTTC. It specifies CASWGQGSYEQYF.

The chain is built from TRBV30 and TRBJ2-7; 8 bases fit TRBD2. Germline lookup yields CDR1 GTSNPN and CDR2 SVGIG (reference sequence). After removal of 8 bases from V and 5 bases from J, the junction contained 17 bases not matched to a gene. This CDR3 region has 15 residues. CDR3 nucleotides: TGTGCCGGCTACGGACTAGCTGTGGGGGCGGACGAGCAGTACTTC. Translation: CAGYGLAVGADEQYF.

With respect to this clone: The likely explanation is a read error, given a far larger clone one base away. Distinct nucleotide sequences in the sample also encode this CDR3. CDR3 sequence reads: CASSFGQGTEAFF. The DNA for the CDR3 is TGCGCCAGCAGCTTTGGACAGGGCACTGAAGCTTTCTTT. The chain combines TRBV5-1 with TRBJ1-1, with 8 bases aligning to TRBD1. Trimming cost V 2 bases and J 4 bases; bases outside gene matches: 1. Per germline, CDR1 SGHRS and CDR2 YFSETQ. The CDR3 contains 13 residues.

The chain carries TRBV6-5 and TRBJ1-6; weak D call: TRBD1 (5 bases). The CDR3 runs to 14 residues. Germline V lookup: CDR1 MNHEY, CDR2 SVGAGI. V lost 8 bases and J lost 0, with 8 bases in between. CDR3 in amino acids: CASQGPSYNSPLHF. DNA of the CDR3: TGTGCCAGCCAGGGACCCTCCTATAATTCACCCCTCCACTTT.